A few counts support the clone carrying this T cell receptor beta chain. Its antigen is still unknown. These data come from a study of cytomegalovirus exposure and HLA in healthy donors. Overall study context: Some 200 million T cells yielded 117 million unique TCR beta sequences in earlier analysis.

Germline V gene sequence: CDR1 LNHDA, CDR2 SQIVND (reference sequence). Trimming took 7 bases from V and 0 from J, leaving 5 bases between them. CDR3 length: 12 residues. Primers included in the PCR were 60 Vbeta and 13 Jbeta primers. The table came from immunoSEQ multiplex PCR; TCRdb's copy has only in-frame clones and leaves some out. The table records 150,000 to 200,000 clones, 60% to 80% of them present only once. Study-wide findings and caveats: The study assumed roughly uniform donor sequencing depth for presence/absence analyses. Reports described diagnosis of cytomegalovirus status by the classifier as highly specific and sensitive. Within the data, a cluster of highly shared sequence variants was likely a sequencing artifact.

The chain employs TRBV19 and TRBJ2-3, with D possibly being TRBD1 (5 bases). This TCR came from a female donor in good health and CMV-seronegative. The sequenced sample was PBMCs. In DNA, the CDR3 is TGTGCCAGTACAGGGAGCACAGATACGCAGTATTTT. Protein sequence: CASTGSTDTQYF.